What follows are 4 T cell receptor beta chains derived from one specimen sequenced in a study of CD8+ T cells in alopecia areata. Treatment indicated: oral pan-JAK inhibitor, 5-10 mg twice daily. After isolation, RNA underwent reverse transcription to generate cDNA as the sequencing template. TCRdb's copy holds only in-frame clones and misses some; the assay was immunoSEQ multiplex PCR. The profile shows a few hundred thousand clones, approximately 38% of them singletons. Sequencing was performed on CD4+ T cells sorted from blood, taken at roughly week 30, from a patient treated with tofacitinib. The receptors here all came from a human donor with alopecia areata.

This clone was counted a few times. J is TRBJ2-7 and V is TRBV7-9; D gene uncertain. In germline, CDR1 is SEHNR, CDR2 FQNEAQ (reference sequence). Trimming shortened V by 2 bases and J by 6 bases, and 8 bases separated the two germline ends. The CDR3 has 12 amino acids. Here the CDR3 DNA reads TGTGCCAGCAGCTTATCGGATAGCGAGCAGTACTTC. Protein: CASSLSDSEQYF.

The gene calls are TRBV5-6 and TRBJ1-2, with D unclear. Germline V gene lookup returns CDR1 SGHDT and CDR2 YYEEEE. This CDR3 spans 11 amino acids. Trimming removed 1 base at V and 8 bases at J, with 6 bases between. The CDR3 here is CASSLYTGYTF. The CDR3 nucleotides are TGTGCCAGCAGCTTGTATACGGGCTACACCTTC.

This clone appeared a few times. J is TRBJ1-1 and V is TRBV4-2; TRBD1 agrees at 7 bases. Trimming at V came to 4 bases and at J to 2 bases, leaving 4 bases not matched to a gene. CDR3 length: 14 amino acids. Germline V CDR1 and CDR2: LGHNA, YNFKEQ. Here the CDR3 reads CASSLGQINTEAFF. The CDR3 DNA follows: TGTGCCAGCAGCCTGGGACAGATTAACACTGAAGCTTTCTTT.

The chain carries TRBV11-2 and TRBJ2-7; D is undetermined. Germline-derived CDR1 and CDR2 are SGHAT and FQNNGV. This CDR3 comprises 13 residues. V gave up 5 bases and J gave up 0 bases, with 8 bases separating them. The DNA of the CDR3 is TGTGCCAGCAGCCGAGCCGCCTCCTACGAGCAGTACTTC. Its protein product is CASSRAASYEQYF.